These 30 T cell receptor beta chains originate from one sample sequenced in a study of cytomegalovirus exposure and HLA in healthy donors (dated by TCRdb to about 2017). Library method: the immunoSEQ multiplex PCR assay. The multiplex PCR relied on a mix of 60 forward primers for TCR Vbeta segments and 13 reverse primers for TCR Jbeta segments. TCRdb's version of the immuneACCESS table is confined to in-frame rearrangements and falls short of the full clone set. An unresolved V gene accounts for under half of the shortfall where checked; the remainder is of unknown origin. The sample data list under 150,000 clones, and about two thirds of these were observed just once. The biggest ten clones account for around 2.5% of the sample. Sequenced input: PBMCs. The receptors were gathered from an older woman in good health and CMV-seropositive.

CDR3 DNA: TGTGCCAGCAGCTCGAAGCAAGACTTGCCCTACGAGCAGTACTTC. It yields the protein CASSSKQDLPYEQYF. This chain uses TRBV7-8 with TRBJ2-7; D gene ambiguous. The CDR3 runs to 15 residues. With 4 bases removed from V and 2 bases from J, the gap between germline ends came to 15 bases. Germline V lookup: CDR1 SGHVS, CDR2 FQNEAQ.

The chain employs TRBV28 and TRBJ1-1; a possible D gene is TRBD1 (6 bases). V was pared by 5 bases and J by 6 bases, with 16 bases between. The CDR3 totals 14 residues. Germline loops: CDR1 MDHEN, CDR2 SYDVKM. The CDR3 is CASSTGLFISEAFF. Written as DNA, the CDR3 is TGTGCCAGCAGTACAGGGCTTTTCATCTCTGAAGCTTTCTTT. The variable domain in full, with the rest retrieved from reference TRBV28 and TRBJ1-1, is DVKVTQSSRYLVKRTGEKVFLECVQDMDHENMFWYRQDPGLGLRLIYFSYDVKMKEKGDIPEGYSVSREKKERFSLILESASTNQTSMYLCASSTGLFISEAFFGQGTRLTVV.

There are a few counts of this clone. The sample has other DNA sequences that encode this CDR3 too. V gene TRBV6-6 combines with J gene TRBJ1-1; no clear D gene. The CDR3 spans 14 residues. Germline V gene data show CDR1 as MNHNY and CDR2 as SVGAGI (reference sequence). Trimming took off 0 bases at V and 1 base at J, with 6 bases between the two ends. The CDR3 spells CASSYSGGNTEAFF. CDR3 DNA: TGTGCCAGCAGTTACTCAGGCGGGAACACTGAAGCTTTCTTT.

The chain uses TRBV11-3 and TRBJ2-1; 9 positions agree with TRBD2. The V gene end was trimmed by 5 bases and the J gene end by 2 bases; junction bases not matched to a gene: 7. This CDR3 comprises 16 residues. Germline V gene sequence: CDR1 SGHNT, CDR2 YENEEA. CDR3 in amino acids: CASSRSGGKAYNEQFF. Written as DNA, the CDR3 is TGTGCCAGCAGCCGGAGCGGGGGGAAGGCCTACAATGAGCAGTTCTTC.

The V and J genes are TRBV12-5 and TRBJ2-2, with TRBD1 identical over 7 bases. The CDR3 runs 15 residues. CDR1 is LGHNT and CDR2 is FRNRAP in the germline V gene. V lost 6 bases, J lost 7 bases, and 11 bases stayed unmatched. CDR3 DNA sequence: TGTGCTAGTGGATCACAGGGGATGGGCGACGGGGAGCTGTTTTTT. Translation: CASGSQGMGDGELFF.

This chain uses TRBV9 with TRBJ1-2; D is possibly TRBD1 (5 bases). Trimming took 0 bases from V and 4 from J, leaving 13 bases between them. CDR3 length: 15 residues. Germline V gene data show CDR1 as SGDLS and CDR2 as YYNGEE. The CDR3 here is CASSVGDLPVYGYTF. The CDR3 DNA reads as TGTGCCAGCAGCGTAGGGGACTTGCCCGTCTATGGCTACACCTTC.

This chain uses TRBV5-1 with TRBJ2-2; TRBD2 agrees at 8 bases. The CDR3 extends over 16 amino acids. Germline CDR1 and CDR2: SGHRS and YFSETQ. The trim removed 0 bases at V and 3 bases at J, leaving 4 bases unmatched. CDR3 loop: CASSLGRGGDTGELFF. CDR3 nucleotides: TGCGCCAGCAGCTTGGGACGGGGGGGCGACACCGGGGAGCTGTTTTTT. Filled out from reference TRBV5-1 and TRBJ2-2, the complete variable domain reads KAGVTQTPRYLIKTRGQQVTLSCSPISGHRSVSWYQQTPGQGLQFLFEYFSETQRNKGNFPGRFSGRQFSNSRSEMNVSTLELGDSALYLCASSLGRGGDTGELFFGEGSRLTVL.

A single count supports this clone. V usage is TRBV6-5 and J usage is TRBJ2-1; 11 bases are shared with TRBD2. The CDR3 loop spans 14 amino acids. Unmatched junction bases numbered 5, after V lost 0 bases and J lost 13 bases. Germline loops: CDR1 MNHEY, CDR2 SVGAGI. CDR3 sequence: CASSYSASGGRQFF. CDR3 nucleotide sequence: TGTGCCAGCAGTTACTCGGCTAGCGGGGGGCGACAGTTCTTC.

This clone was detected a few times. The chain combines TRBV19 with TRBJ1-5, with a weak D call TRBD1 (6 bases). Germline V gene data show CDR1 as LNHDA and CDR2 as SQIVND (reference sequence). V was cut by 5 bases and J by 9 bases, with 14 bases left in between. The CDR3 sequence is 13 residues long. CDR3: CASSPGPRGPQHF. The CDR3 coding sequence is TGTGCCAGTAGTCCGGGACCCAGGGGGCCCCAGCATTTT. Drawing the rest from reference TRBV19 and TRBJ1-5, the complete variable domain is DGGITQSPKYLFRKEGQNVTLSCEQNLNHDAMYWYRQDPGQGLRLIYYSQIVNDFQKGDIAEGYSVSREKKESFPLTVTSAQKNPTAFYLCASSPGPRGPQHFGDGTRLSIL.

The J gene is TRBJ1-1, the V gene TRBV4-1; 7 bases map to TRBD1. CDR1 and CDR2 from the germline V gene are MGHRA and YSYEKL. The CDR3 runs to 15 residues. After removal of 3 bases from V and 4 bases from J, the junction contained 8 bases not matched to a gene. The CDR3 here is CASSQATGLGTEAFF. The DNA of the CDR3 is TGCGCCAGCAGCCAGGCGACAGGGTTGGGCACTGAAGCTTTCTTT.

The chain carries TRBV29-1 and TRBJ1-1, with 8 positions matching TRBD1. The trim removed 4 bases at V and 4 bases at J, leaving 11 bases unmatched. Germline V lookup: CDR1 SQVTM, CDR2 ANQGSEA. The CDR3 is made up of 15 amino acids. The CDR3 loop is CSVAWVVDRGTEAFF. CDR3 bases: TGCAGCGTTGCTTGGGTGGTAGACAGGGGCACTGAAGCTTTCTTT.

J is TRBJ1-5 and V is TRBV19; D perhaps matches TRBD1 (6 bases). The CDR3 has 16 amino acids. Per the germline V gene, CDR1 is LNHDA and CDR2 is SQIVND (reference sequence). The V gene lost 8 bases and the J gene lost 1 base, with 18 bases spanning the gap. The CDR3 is CASAKGWGLSNQPQHF. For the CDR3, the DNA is TGTGCCAGTGCCAAGGGCTGGGGGCTCAGCAATCAGCCCCAGCATTTT. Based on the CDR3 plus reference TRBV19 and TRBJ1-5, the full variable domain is DGGITQSPKYLFRKEGQNVTLSCEQNLNHDAMYWYRQDPGQGLRLIYYSQIVNDFQKGDIAEGYSVSREKKESFPLTVTSAQKNPTAFYLCASAKGWGLSNQPQHFGDGTRLSIL.

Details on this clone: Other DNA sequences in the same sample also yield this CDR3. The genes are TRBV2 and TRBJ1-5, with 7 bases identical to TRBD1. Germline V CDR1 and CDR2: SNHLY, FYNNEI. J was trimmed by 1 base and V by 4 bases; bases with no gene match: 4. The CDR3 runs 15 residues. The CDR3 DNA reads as TGTGCCAGCAGTGGACAGGGTCTGAGCAATCAGCCCCAGCATTTT. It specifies CASSGQGLSNQPQHF.

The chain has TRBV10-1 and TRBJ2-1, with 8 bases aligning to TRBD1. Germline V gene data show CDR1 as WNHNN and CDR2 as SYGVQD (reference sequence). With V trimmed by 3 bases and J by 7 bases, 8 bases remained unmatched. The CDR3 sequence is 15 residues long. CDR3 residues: CASSEARGRVNEQFF. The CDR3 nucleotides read TGCGCCAGCAGTGAAGCCAGGGGGCGCGTAAATGAGCAGTTCTTC.

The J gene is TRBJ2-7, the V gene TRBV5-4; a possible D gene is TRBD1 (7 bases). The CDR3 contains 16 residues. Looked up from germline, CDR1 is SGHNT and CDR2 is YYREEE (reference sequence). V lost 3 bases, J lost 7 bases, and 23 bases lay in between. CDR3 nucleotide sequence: TGTGCCAGCAGCTCCGGGGCGGGACAGCCGAGTAGGGAGCAGTACTTC. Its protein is CASSSGAGQPSREQYF.

The CDR3 region has the DNA TGTGCCAGCAGCTTAACGTCAGGGCCACCCCTCCACTTT. It encodes CASSLTSGPPLHF. V is TRBV7-3 and J is TRBJ1-6; TRBD1 might be the D (5 bases). The CDR3 spans 13 residues. The V gene lost 0 bases and the J gene lost 11 bases, with 8 bases spanning the gap. CDR1 and CDR2 (germline): SGHTA, FQGTGA.

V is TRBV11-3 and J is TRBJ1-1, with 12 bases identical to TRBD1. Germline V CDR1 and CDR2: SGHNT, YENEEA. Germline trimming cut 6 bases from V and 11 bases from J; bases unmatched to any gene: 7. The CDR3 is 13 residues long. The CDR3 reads CASSTGTGGDAFF. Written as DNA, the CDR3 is TGTGCCAGCAGTACAGGGACAGGGGGCGATGCTTTCTTT.

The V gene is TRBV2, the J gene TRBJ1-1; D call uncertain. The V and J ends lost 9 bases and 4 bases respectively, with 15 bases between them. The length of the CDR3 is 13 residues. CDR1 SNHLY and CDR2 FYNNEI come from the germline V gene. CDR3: CASRLGGPTEAFF. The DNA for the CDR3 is TGTGCCAGTCGTCTAGGCGGGCCCACTGAAGCTTTCTTT.

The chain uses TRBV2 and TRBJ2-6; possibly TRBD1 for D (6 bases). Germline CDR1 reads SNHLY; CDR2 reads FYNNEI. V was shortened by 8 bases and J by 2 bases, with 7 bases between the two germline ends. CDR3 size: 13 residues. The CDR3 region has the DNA TGTGCCAGCGGGGGCGCTGGGGCCAACGTCCTGACTTTC. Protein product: CASGGAGANVLTF. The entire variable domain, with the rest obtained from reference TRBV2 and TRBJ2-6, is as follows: EPEVTQTPSHQVTQMGQEVILRCVPISNHLYFYWYRQILGQKVEFLVSFYNNEISEKSEIFDDQFSVERPDGSNFTLKIRSTKLEDSAMYFCASGGAGANVLTFGAGSRLTVL.

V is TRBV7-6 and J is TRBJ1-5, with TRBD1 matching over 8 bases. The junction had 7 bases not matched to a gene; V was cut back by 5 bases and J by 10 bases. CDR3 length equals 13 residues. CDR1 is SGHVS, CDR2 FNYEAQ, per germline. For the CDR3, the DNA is TGTGCCAGCAGCCAACAGGGGGAGAGTCCCCAGCATTTT. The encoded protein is CASSQQGESPQHF. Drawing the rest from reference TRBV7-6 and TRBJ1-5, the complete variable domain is GAGVSQSPRYKVTKRGQDVALRCDPISGHVSLYWYRQALGQGPEFLTYFNYEAQQDKSGLPNDRFSAERPEGSISTLTIQRTEQRDSAMYRCASSQQGESPQHFGDGTRLSIL.

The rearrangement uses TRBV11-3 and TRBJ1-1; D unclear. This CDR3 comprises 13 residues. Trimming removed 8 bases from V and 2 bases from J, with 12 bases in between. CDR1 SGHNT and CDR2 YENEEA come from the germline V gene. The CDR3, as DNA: TGTGCCAGCCCAGACACTTTTAACACTGAAGCTTTCTTT. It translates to CASPDTFNTEAFF.

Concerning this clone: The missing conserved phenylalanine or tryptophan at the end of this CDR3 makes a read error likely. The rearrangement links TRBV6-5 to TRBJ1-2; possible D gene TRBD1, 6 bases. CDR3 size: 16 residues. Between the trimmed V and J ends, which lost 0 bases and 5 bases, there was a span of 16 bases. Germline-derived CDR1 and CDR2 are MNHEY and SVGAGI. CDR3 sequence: CASSYSQARGAYGYTL. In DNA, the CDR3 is TGTGCCAGCAGTTACTCCCAAGCCAGGGGTGCTTATGGCTACACCCTC.

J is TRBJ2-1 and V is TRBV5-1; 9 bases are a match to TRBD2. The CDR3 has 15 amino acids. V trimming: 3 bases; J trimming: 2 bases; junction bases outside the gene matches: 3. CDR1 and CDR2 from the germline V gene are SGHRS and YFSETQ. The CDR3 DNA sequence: TGCGCCAGCAGCTCTAGCGGGGCTGCCTACAATGAGCAGTTCTTC. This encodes CASSSSGAAYNEQFF. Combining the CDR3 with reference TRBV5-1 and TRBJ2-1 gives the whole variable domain KAGVTQTPRYLIKTRGQQVTLSCSPISGHRSVSWYQQTPGQGLQFLFEYFSETQRNKGNFPGRFSGRQFSNSRSEMNVSTLELGDSALYLCASSSSGAAYNEQFFGPGTRLTVL.

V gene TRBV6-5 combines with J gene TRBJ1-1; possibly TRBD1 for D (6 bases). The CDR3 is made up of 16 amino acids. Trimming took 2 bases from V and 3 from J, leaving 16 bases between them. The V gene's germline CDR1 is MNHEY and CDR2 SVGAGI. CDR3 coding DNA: TGTGCCAGCAGTTACAGTGGGGGCCCAACGTACACTGAAGCTTTCTTT. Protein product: CASSYSGGPTYTEAFF.

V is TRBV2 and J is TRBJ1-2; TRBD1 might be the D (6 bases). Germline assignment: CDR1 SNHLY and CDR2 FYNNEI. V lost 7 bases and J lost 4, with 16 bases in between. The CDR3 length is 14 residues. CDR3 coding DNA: TGTGCCAGCATTCGAGCTACAGGGACCTATGGCTACACCTTC. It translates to CASIRATGTYGYTF. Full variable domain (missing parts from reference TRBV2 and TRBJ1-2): EPEVTQTPSHQVTQMGQEVILRCVPISNHLYFYWYRQILGQKVEFLVSFYNNEISEKSEIFDDQFSVERPDGSNFTLKIRSTKLEDSAMYFCASIRATGTYGYTFGSGTRLTVV.

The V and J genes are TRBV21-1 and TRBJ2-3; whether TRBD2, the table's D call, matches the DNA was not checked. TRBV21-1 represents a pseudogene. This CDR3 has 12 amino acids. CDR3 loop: CASSIELGGQYF. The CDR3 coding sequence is TGTGCCAGCAGCATTGAATTGGGAGGGCAGTATTTT.

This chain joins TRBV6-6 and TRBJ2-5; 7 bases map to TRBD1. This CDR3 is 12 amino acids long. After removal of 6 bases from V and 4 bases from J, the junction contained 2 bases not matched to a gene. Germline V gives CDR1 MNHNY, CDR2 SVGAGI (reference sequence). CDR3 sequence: CASRGGGETQYF. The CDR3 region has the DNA TGTGCCAGCAGAGGGGGCGGAGAGACCCAGTACTTC.

CDR3 sequence: CASSSRRTGAPSIYGYTF. Written as DNA, the CDR3 is TGTGCCAGCAGCTCTAGGCGGACAGGCGCCCCGTCTATCTATGGCTACACCTTC. The chain carries TRBV7-9 and TRBJ1-2; 7 nucleotides line up with TRBD1. The CDR3 has 18 amino acids. The germline gives CDR1 SEHNR, CDR2 FQNEAQ (reference sequence). J gave up 4 bases and V 4 bases, and 18 bases lay outside the gene matches.

CDR3 amino acids: CASSESGGNNSPLHF. CDR3 nucleotides: TGCGCCAGCAGTGAGAGCGGGGGGAATAATTCACCCCTCCACTTT. The chain recombines TRBV10-2 with TRBJ1-6, with a weak D call TRBD1 (5 bases). With 2 bases removed from V and 5 bases from J, the gap between germline ends came to 10 bases. CDR1 and CDR2 from the germline V gene are WSHSY and SAAADI. There are 15 residues in the CDR3.

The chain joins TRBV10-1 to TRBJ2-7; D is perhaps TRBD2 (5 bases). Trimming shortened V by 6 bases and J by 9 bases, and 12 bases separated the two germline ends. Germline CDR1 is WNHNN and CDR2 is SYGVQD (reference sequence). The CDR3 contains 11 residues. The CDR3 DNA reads TGCGCCAGCAGCGGGGATGGGTGGCAGTACTTC. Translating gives CASSGDGWQYF.